This T cell receptor beta chain was sequenced during a study of long-term antiretroviral therapy in people with HIV. General observations from the study: Investigators report no available data on ART adherence, viral resistance or therapy changes.

Participants who had HIV were, without exception, treated in the United States. It was version v3.0 of the immunoSEQ assay that was run at survey level. Produced via immunoSEQ multiplex PCR; TCRdb's table is partial and in-frame only. The data hold fewer than 40,000 clones, with around 83% observed a single time. CDR3 length: 15 residues. Trimming pared 5 bases from V and 1 base from J, leaving 14 bases between. Germline V gives CDR1 SEHNR, CDR2 FQNEAQ (reference sequence). A remark on this clone: What it binds is unknown.

The source is a woman aged 45-59 years with HIV. The sequences come from unsorted PBMCs, collected 3.1 years after starting antiretroviral therapy. This chain uses TRBV7-9 with TRBJ1-1, with D perhaps matching TRBD1 (6 bases). CDR3 residues: CASSQTGAWNTEAFF. As DNA, the CDR3 is TGTGCCAGCAGCCAAACGGGGGCGTGGAACACTGAAGCTTTCTTT.